The 17 T cell receptor beta chains reported below all come from one sample, sequenced in a study of control samples from healthy donors and cancer patients. TCRdb's copy holds only in-frame clones and misses some; the assay was immunoSEQ multiplex PCR. The sample carries under 200,000 clones, around 94% recorded once. The sequenced sample consisted of PBMCs. The receptors here all came from a man between 60 and 75 years old with colorectal cancer.

The rearrangement joins TRBV7-9 to TRBJ2-7; TRBD2 matches 13 bases. V was clipped by 6 bases and J by 7 bases; unmatched bases: 6. This CDR3 contains 14 residues. The germline CDR1 and CDR2 sequences are SEHNR and FQNEAQ (reference sequence). CDR3 in DNA: TGTGCCAGCAGTCGCGGACTAGCGGGGGAAGAGCAGTACTTC. Translation gives CASSRGLAGEEQYF.

The V gene is TRBV25-1, the J gene TRBJ1-2; D not certain. This CDR3 is 14 amino acids long. CDR1 is MGHDK and CDR2 is SYGVNS in the germline V gene. Trimming shortened V by 3 bases and J by 4 bases, and 12 bases separated the two germline ends. As DNA, the CDR3 is TGTGCCAGCAGTGAGCGTACTATGTCCTATGGCTACACCTTC. Translated: CASSERTMSYGYTF.

The chain recombines TRBV27 with TRBJ2-7; the D is unclear. The CDR3 spans 16 residues. Looked up from germline, CDR1 is MNHEY and CDR2 is SMNVEV (reference sequence). V dropped 4 bases and J dropped 0 bases, with 16 bases sitting between them. CDR3 nucleotide sequence: TGTGCCAGCAGTTCATCAGGACCCCCAGGCTCCTACGAGCAGTACTTC. Residues: CASSSSGPPGSYEQYF.

The rearrangement links TRBV12-3 or TRBV12-4 to TRBJ2-6; D gene unclear. CDR3 length equals 13 residues. V gave up 2 bases and J gave up 4 bases, with 3 bases separating them. CDR3 DNA: TGTGCCAGCAGTTTACCCGGGGCCAACGTCCTGACTTTC. Amino acid sequence: CASSLPGANVLTF.

The rearrangement links TRBV28 to TRBJ1-2; a weak D match, TRBD1 (5 bases). The V and J ends lost 7 bases and 7 bases respectively, with 13 bases between them. The CDR3 runs 12 residues. Germline-derived CDR1 and CDR2 are MDHEN and SYDVKM. CDR3 protein: CASKDSLGGYTF. In DNA form, the CDR3 reads TGTGCCAGCAAAGACAGTCTTGGTGGCTACACCTTC.

The chain has TRBV5-4 and TRBJ1-1; the match to TRBD1 covers 8 bases. The CDR3 has 13 residues. V was clipped by 7 bases and J by 5 bases; unmatched bases: 7. Germline values: CDR1 SGHNT, CDR2 YYREEE (reference sequence). The CDR3 DNA sequence: TGTGCCAGCGCCTCAGGGGGCGCGACTGAAGCTTTCTTT. Translation: CASASGGATEAFF.

This chain joins TRBV6-6 and TRBJ2-1; TRBD2 is a possible D gene (6 bases). Trimming removed 2 bases at V and 10 bases at J, with 12 bases between. The CDR3 has 13 amino acids. The germline V gene encodes CDR1 MNHNY and CDR2 SVGAGI (reference sequence). CDR3 sequence (DNA): TGTGCCAGCAGTTACGGTGGGGGGTCGGAGCAGTTCTTC. Protein: CASSYGGGSEQFF.

The gene calls are TRBV7-9 and TRBJ2-7; D ambiguous. The CDR3 is 11 amino acids. V shed 3 bases and J shed 6 bases, with 6 bases lying between them. Germline CDR1 is SEHNR and CDR2 is FQNEAQ (reference sequence). CDR3 sequence: CASSFRAEQYF. For the CDR3, the DNA is TGTGCCAGCAGCTTTAGGGCCGAGCAGTACTTC.

V usage is TRBV7-2 and J usage is TRBJ1-2; D ambiguous. V gave up 1 base and J gave up 4 bases, with 10 bases separating them. The CDR3 runs 14 residues. Germline V gene lookup returns CDR1 SGHTA and CDR2 FQGNSA. CDR3 coding DNA: TGTGCCAGCAGCTTAGTACGGGCAGGCTATGGCTACACCTTC. Residues: CASSLVRAGYGYTF.

This chain joins TRBV5-1 and TRBJ1-3, with D uncertain. Germline V CDR1 and CDR2: SGHRS, YFSETQ. The V and J ends lost 0 bases and 4 bases respectively, with 14 bases between them. The CDR3 contains 16 residues. The CDR3 DNA sequence: TGCGCCAGCAGCTTGGCCGGGCTCCGCGGAGGAAACACCATATATTTT. It translates to CASSLAGLRGGNTIYF.

The gene calls are TRBV4-1 and TRBJ2-3, with a possible D match to TRBD2 (5 bases). CDR1 and CDR2 (germline): MGHRA, YSYEKL. With 4 bases removed from V and 1 base from J, the gap between germline ends came to 9 bases. This CDR3 is built from 14 residues. The CDR3 region has the DNA TGCGCCAGCAGCCCAAAGGAGGGCACAGATACGCAGTATTTT. It encodes CASSPKEGTDTQYF.

This clone has just one count. The sample holds other DNA sequences that translate to the same CDR3. The CDR3 reads CASSLGQGGTDTQYF. The CDR3 DNA is TGCGCCAGCAGCTTGGGGCAGGGGGGCACAGATACGCAGTATTTT. This chain links TRBV5-1 with TRBJ2-3, with 7 nucleotides matching TRBD1. Germline V CDR1 and CDR2: SGHRS, YFSETQ. This CDR3 contains 15 residues. Unmatched junction bases numbered 2, after V lost 0 bases and J lost 1 base.

V gene TRBV18 combines with J gene TRBJ2-3; D gene unclear. The CDR3 runs to 11 residues. V shed 3 bases and J shed 6 bases, with 4 bases lying between them. Germline CDR1 reads KGHSH; CDR2 reads LQKENI. The CDR3 coding sequence is TGTGCCAGCTCACCGGTGGATACGCAGTATTTT. It yields the protein CASSPVDTQYF.

Worth noting for this clone: This specimen includes other DNA sequences encoding the same CDR3. The chain carries TRBV24-1 and TRBJ2-2; possibly TRBD2 for D (5 bases). This CDR3 spans 13 amino acids. Trimming shortened V by 7 bases and J by 0 bases, and 5 bases separated the two germline ends. Per germline, CDR1 KGHDR and CDR2 SFDVKD. The DNA for the CDR3 is TGTGCCACCAGGGACTCGAACACCGGGGAGCTGTTTTTT. It codes for CATRDSNTGELFF.

This chain connects TRBV6-5 to TRBJ1-6; the D is unclear. CDR1 and CDR2 from the germline V gene are MNHEY and SVGAGI. CDR3 length: 13 amino acids. Trimming cost V 6 bases and J 5 bases, with 8 bases left between them. CDR3 nucleotide sequence: TGTGCCAGCAGAGGCGGGGATAATTCACCCCTCCACTTT. It codes for CASRGGDNSPLHF.

The chain employs TRBV28 and TRBJ2-3; D gene ambiguous. Trimming shortened V by 1 base and J by 2 bases, and 13 bases separated the two germline ends. The CDR3 length is 16 residues. Germline loops: CDR1 MDHEN, CDR2 SYDVKM. CDR3 protein: CASSLSWAWATDTQYF. The CDR3 DNA reads TGTGCCAGCAGTTTATCCTGGGCATGGGCCACAGATACGCAGTATTTT.

This rearrangement joins TRBV30 to TRBJ1-3; maybe TRBD1 (5 bases). The CDR3 is made up of 15 amino acids. Trimming removed 0 bases at V and 1 base at J, with 10 bases between. Germline V gene sequence: CDR1 GTSNPN, CDR2 SVGIG (reference sequence). The chain's CDR3 is CAWSVSGISGNTIYF. DNA of the CDR3: TGTGCCTGGAGTGTTTCAGGGATTTCTGGAAACACCATATATTTT.